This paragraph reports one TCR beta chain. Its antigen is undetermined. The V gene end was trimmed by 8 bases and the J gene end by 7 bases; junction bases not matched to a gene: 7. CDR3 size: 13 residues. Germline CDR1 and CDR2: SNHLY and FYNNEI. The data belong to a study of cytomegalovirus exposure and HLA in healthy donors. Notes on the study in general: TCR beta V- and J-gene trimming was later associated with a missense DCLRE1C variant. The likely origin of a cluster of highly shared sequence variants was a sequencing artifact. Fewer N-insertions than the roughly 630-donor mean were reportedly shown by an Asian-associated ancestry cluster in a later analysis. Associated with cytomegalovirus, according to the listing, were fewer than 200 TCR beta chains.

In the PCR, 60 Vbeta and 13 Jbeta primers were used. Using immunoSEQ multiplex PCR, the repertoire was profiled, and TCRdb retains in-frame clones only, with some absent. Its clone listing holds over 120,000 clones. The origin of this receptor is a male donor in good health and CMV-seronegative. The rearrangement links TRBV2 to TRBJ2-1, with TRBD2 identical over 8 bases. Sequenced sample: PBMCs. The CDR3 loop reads CASREGGRNEQFF. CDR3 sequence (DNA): TGTGCCAGCCGGGAGGGTGGGCGGAATGAGCAGTTCTTC.